This T cell receptor (beta chain) was documented in a study of cytomegalovirus exposure and HLA in healthy donors. PCR amplification relied on 60 Vbeta primers (plus 13 Jbeta primers). The data were produced by immunoSEQ multiplex PCR, yet TCRdb's version contains in-frame clones alone and is incomplete. The table shows about 180,000 clones, with 82% occurring only once. Trimming left V 4 bases short and J 0 bases short, with 10 bases between. Germline V gene data show CDR1 as LNHDA and CDR2 as SQIVND (reference sequence). The CDR3 contains 15 residues. This receptor was obtained from a man aged 35-49 years in good health and CMV-seronegative. Sequenced input: PBMCs. This chain links TRBV19 with TRBJ1-3, with a possible D match to TRBD1 (5 bases). The CDR3 nucleotides read TGTGCCAGTAGTAGGGGACTGCCCTCTGGAAACACCATATATTTT. The encoded protein is CASSRGLPSGNTIYF.